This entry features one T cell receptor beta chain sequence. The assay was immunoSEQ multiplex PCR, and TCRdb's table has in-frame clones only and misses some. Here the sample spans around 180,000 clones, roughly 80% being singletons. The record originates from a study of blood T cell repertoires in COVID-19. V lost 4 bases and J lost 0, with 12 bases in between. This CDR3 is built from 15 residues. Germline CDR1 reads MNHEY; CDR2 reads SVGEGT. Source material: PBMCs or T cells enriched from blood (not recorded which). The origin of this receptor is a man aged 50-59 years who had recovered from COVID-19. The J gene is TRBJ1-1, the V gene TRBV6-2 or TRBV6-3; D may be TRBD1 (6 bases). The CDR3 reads CASSWTANMNTEAFF. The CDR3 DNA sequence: TGTGCCAGCAGTTGGACAGCCAACATGAACACTGAAGCTTTCTTT.